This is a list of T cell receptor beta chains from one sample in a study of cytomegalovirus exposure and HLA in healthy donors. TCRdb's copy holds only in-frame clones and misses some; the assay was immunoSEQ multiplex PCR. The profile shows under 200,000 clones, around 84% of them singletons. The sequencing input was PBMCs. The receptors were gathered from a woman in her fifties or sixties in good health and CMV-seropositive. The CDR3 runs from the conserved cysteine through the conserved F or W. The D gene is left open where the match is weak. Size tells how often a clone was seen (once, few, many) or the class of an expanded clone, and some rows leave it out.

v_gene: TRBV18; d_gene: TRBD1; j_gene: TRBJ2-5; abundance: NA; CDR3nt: TGTGCCAGCTCTCGACAACCGGGACAGGAGGGAGAGACCCAGTACTTC; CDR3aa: CASSRQPGQEGETQYF
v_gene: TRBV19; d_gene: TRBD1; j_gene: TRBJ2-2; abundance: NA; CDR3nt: TGTGCCAGCAGCGCCGGGACAGGGGGGGACACCGGGGAGCTGTTTTTT; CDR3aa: CASSAGTGGDTGELFF
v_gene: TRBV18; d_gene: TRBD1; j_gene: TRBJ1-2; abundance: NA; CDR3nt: TGTGCCAGCTCAACAACAGGGGTATCCGGTGGCTACACCTTC; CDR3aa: CASSTTGVSGGYTF
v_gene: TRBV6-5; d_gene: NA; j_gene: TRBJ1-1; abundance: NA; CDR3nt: TGTGCCAGCAGCCTCGAGAAATCTGAAGCTTTCTTT; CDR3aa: CASSLEKSEAFF
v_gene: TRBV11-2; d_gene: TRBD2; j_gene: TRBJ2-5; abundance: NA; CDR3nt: TGTGCCAGCAGCTTCAATAATCTAGCGGAAGAGACCCAGTACTTC; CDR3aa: CASSFNNLAEETQYF
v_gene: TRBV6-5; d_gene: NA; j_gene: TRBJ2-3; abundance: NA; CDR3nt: TGTGCCAGCAGACGGACAGTGATAGATACGCAGTATTTT; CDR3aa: CASRRTVIDTQYF
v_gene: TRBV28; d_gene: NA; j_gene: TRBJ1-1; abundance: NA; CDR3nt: TGTGCCAGCAGGGGTTGGACAGCAATAAACACTGAAGCTTTCTTT; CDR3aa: CASRGWTAINTEAFF
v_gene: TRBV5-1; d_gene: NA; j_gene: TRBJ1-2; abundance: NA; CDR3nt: TGCGCCAGCAGCTTGAACGCGAGGAACTATGGCTACACCTTC; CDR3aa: CASSLNARNYGYTF
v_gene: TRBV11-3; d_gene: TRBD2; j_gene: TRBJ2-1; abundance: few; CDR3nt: TGTGCCAGCAGCACGGGGGGTCGGTTCTTC; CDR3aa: CASSTGGRFF
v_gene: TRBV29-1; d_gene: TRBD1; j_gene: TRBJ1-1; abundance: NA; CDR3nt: TGCAGCGCACCGGGACAGGTAAATTTGAACACTGAAGCTTTCTTT; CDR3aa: CSAPGQVNLNTEAFF